A single sample gave rise to the 18 T cell receptor beta chains below, sequenced in a study of identical twins. TCRdb re-derived calls from the 5' RACE reads in MiXCR, one entry per CDR3 protein. In the table there are around 690,000 distinct CDR3 sequences, over 20% of which are singletons. Separately, the same data were catalogued under a study of T cells expressing NK-cell markers.

Sample: PBMCs. These receptors all stem from a woman under 30 in good health.

This chain links TRBV5-1 with TRBJ2-7, with D tentatively TRBD2 (6 bases). Between the trimmed V and J ends, which lost 6 bases and 3 bases, there was a span of 19 bases. Germline V gene lookup returns CDR1 SGHRS and CDR2 YFSETQ. The CDR3 is made up of 15 amino acids. The CDR3: CASNSGTPDIYEQYF. Written as DNA, the CDR3 is TGCGCCAGCAATTCCGGGACTCCTGACATCTACGAGCAGTACTTC.

The chain links TRBV6-2 or TRBV6-3 to TRBJ2-1; D perhaps matches TRBD2 (6 bases). Deletions cut 0 bases from V and 9 bases from J, with 24 bases between. The CDR3 has 18 amino acids. Germline V gene lookup returns CDR1 MNHEY and CDR2 SVGEGT. The CDR3 loop reads CASSYSGSGASARAEQFF. CDR3 coding DNA: TGTGCCAGCAGTTACTCGGGTAGTGGCGCTAGCGCAAGGGCTGAGCAGTTCTTC.

This clonotype was counted ten times or more. The V gene is TRBV2, the J gene TRBJ1-2, with D possibly TRBD1 on 6 matching bases. Looked up from germline, CDR1 is SNHLY and CDR2 is FYNNEI. The CDR3 has 12 amino acids. V was pared by 3 bases and J by 5 bases, with 7 bases between. Here the CDR3 reads CASSEDRYGYTF. The CDR3 DNA is TGTGCCAGCAGTGAGGACAGATATGGCTACACCTTC.

In its sample, this clonotype was seen once. CDR3 DNA sequence: TGCAGTGCTAGAGAACAGTCGTGGCAAGAGACCCAGTACTTC. Translated: CSAREQSWQETQYF. The chain is built from TRBV20-1 and TRBJ2-5; D unresolved. Germline CDR1 reads DFQATT; CDR2 reads SNEGSKA (reference sequence). Trimming cost V 0 bases and J 2 bases, with 10 bases left between them. The CDR3 is made up of 14 amino acids.

This clonotype was seen at least ten times. The V gene is TRBV20-1, the J gene TRBJ2-2; 7 nucleotides line up with TRBD2. Germline V gene sequence: CDR1 DFQATT, CDR2 SNEGSKA (reference sequence). The CDR3 spans 12 residues. V gave up 3 bases and J gave up 5 bases; unmatched junction bases: 0. The CDR3, as DNA: TGCAGTGCTAGCGGGAGGACCGGGGAGCTGTTTTTT. Translated: CSASGRTGELFF.

This clonotype has just a few counts. The chain has TRBV20-1 and TRBJ2-1; no firm D call. The length of the CDR3 is 16 residues. V was trimmed by 3 bases and J by 0 bases, leaving 15 bases between them. Germline-derived CDR1 and CDR2 are DFQATT and SNEGSKA (reference sequence). The CDR3 bases are TGCAGTGCTAGGCCCCCGATCGTGGCCTCCTACAATGAGCAGTTCTTC. Its protein is CSARPPIVASYNEQFF.

This clonotype was counted a few times. The V and J genes are TRBV12-3 or TRBV12-4 and TRBJ2-5, with 11 bases aligning to TRBD2. CDR3 length: 16 amino acids. The V gene end was trimmed by 5 bases and the J gene end by 5 bases; junction bases not matched to a gene: 10. In DNA, the CDR3 is TGTGCCAGCAGTCCCAGACTAGCGGGGCGGGGGGAGACCCAGTACTTC. Encoded protein: CASSPRLAGRGETQYF.

This clonotype was seen a few times. The V and J genes are TRBV20-1 and TRBJ2-7; D is possibly TRBD1 (5 bases). The CDR3 is made up of 13 amino acids. Trimming pared 0 bases from V and 4 bases from J, leaving 10 bases between. CDR1 and CDR2 (germline): DFQATT, SNEGSKA (reference sequence). For the CDR3, the DNA is TGCAGTGCTAGAGATCTGACAGCTTACGAGCAGTACTTC. This translates into CSARDLTAYEQYF.

This clonotype showed up just a few times. The chain couples TRBV6-5 to TRBJ2-3; 8 bases fit TRBD2. J gave up 0 bases and V 0 bases, and 2 bases lay outside the gene matches. Per the germline V gene, CDR1 is MNHEY and CDR2 is SVGAGI. There are 16 residues in the CDR3. CDR3 coding DNA: TGTGCCAGCAGTTACTCTGTAGCGGGGAGCACAGATACGCAGTATTTT. It yields the protein CASSYSVAGSTDTQYF.

The chain links TRBV6-5 to TRBJ1-2; no clear D gene. CDR3 length: 15 residues. V lost 2 bases to trimming and J lost 5 bases, with 15 bases between them. Germline assignment: CDR1 MNHEY and CDR2 SVGAGI. DNA for the CDR3: TGTGCCAGCAGTTACGAGGACGGACCTCCTTATGGCTACACCTTC. This encodes CASSYEDGPPYGYTF.

In this sample, this clonotype turned up many times. The rearrangement links TRBV7-9 to TRBJ2-3; 7 bases are a match to TRBD1. The CDR3 spans 15 residues. Trimming removed 5 bases from V and 4 bases from J; junction bases left unmatched: 9. Germline V gives CDR1 SEHNR, CDR2 FQNEAQ (reference sequence). The CDR3 here is CASSLNKGGSDTQYF. The CDR3 bases are TGTGCCAGCAGCCTAAACAAAGGGGGCTCAGATACGCAGTATTTT.

The CDR3 here is CATSRERGVYEQYF. DNA of the CDR3: TGTGCCACCAGCAGAGAACGTGGCGTCTACGAGCAGTACTTC. The chain links TRBV15 to TRBJ2-7; D gene unclear. Germline V gene lookup returns CDR1 LNHNV and CDR2 YYDKDF (reference sequence). V was shortened by 0 bases and J by 3 bases, with 9 bases between the two germline ends. This CDR3 spans 14 amino acids.

J is TRBJ2-3 and V is TRBV7-2; perhaps TRBD2 as D (5 bases). Germline V gene sequence: CDR1 SGHTA, CDR2 FQGNSA. This CDR3 has 15 residues. V gave up 1 base and J gave up 4 bases, with 12 bases separating them. The CDR3 is CASSLGYVRADTQYF. CDR3 coding DNA: TGTGCCAGCAGCTTAGGTTACGTGCGGGCAGATACGCAGTATTTT.

The V call is TRBV29-1, the J call TRBJ2-5; D tentatively fits TRBD1 or TRBD2 (5 bases each). CDR1 is SQVTM and CDR2 is ANQGSEA in the germline V gene. Trimming cost V 2 bases and J 1 base, with 8 bases left between them. This CDR3 region has 13 residues. CDR3 in amino acids: CSVELGTQETQYF. CDR3 sequence (DNA): TGCAGCGTTGAATTGGGGACCCAAGAGACCCAGTACTTC. Using reference TRBV29-1 and TRBJ2-5 for the parts outside the CDR3, the full variable domain is SAVISQKPSRDICQRGTSLTIQCQVDSQVTMMFWYRQQPGQSLTLIATANQGSEATYESGFVIDKFPISRPNLTFSTLTVSNMSPEDSSIYLCSVELGTQETQYFGPGTRLLVL.

This clonotype was detected a few times. The J gene is TRBJ2-1, the V gene TRBV20-1; TRBD2 is a possible D gene (6 bases). The CDR3 extends over 13 amino acids. Trimming cost V 6 bases and J 9 bases, with 18 bases left between them. Germline assignment: CDR1 DFQATT and CDR2 SNEGSKA (reference sequence). The DNA of the CDR3 is TGCAGTGCCCGGGAGACGGTCGCGGGTGAGCAGTTCTTC. This translates into CSARETVAGEQFF.

This clonotype was seen a handful of times. This chain joins TRBV18 and TRBJ1-5, with TRBD1 matching 8 bases. This CDR3 has 14 amino acids. V lost 6 bases, J lost 5 bases, and 6 bases stayed unmatched. From germline, CDR1 is KGHSH and CDR2 LQKENI. CDR3 in amino acids: CASSLQGAHQPQHF. In DNA, the CDR3 is TGTGCCAGCTCCCTTCAGGGGGCGCATCAGCCCCAGCATTTT.

This clonotype was seen many times. The J gene is TRBJ2-5, the V gene TRBV29-1; D might be TRBD1 or TRBD2, each matching 6 bases. Germline lookup yields CDR1 SQVTM and CDR2 ANQGSEA. The V and J ends lost 0 bases and 3 bases respectively, with 11 bases between them. CDR3 length equals 14 residues. CDR3 DNA sequence: TGCAGCGTTGAAGAAAGGGGGGTCGAAGAGACCCAGTACTTC. The encoded protein is CSVEERGVEETQYF.

The chain joins TRBV5-1 to TRBJ1-1; 10 bases align to TRBD1. This CDR3 region has 17 residues. Germline trimming cut 1 base from V and 0 bases from J; bases unmatched to any gene: 6. CDR1 and CDR2 (germline): SGHRS, YFSETQ. The CDR3: CASSLSGQGILNTEAFF. CDR3 nucleotide sequence: TGCGCCAGCAGCTTGTCGGGACAGGGGATTCTGAACACTGAAGCTTTCTTT.